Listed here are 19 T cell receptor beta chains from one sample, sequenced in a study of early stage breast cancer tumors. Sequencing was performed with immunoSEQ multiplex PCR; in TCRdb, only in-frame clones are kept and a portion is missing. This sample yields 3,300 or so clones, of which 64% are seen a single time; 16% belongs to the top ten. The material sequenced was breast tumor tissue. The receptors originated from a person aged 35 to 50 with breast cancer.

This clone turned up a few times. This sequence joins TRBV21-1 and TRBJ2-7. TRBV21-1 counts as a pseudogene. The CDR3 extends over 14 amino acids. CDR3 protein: CASSDSASTYEQYF. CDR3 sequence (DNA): TGTGCCAGCAGCGATTCAGCCAGTACCTACGAGCAGTACTTC.

The CDR3 DNA reads TGTGCCAGCAGTGCCCGTTTGGCGGGAGGGCCAAATACGCAGTATTTT. This sequence encodes CASSARLAGGPNTQYF. This rearrangement joins TRBV6-1 to TRBJ2-3; TRBD2 matches 9 bases. The CDR3 length is 16 residues. V dropped 4 bases and J dropped 7; count of bases not matched to a gene: 12. Germline V gives CDR1 MNHNS, CDR2 SASEGT.

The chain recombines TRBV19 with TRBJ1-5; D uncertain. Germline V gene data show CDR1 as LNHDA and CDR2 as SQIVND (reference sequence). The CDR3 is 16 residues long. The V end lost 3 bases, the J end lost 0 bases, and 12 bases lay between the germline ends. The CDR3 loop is CASSMLAPYSNQPQHF. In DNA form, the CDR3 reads TGTGCCAGTAGTATGTTAGCCCCCTATAGCAATCAGCCCCAGCATTTT.

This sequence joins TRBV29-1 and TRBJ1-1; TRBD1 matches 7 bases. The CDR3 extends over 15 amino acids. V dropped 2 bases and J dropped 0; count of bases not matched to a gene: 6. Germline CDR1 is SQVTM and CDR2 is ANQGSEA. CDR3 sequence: CSVEPGQPMNTEAFF. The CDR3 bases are TGCAGCGTTGAACCGGGACAGCCGATGAACACTGAAGCTTTCTTT.

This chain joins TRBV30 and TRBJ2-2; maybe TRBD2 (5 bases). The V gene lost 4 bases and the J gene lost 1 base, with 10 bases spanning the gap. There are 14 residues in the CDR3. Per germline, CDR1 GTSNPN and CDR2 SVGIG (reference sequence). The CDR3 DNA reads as TGTGCCTGGATCCCCGGACTGAACACCGGGGAGCTGTTTTTT. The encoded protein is CAWIPGLNTGELFF.

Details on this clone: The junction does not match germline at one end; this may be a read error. DNA of the CDR3: TGTGCTAGCAGCTCGACAGGGACTGAGCAGTTCTTC. Protein product: CASSSTGTEQFF. This chain connects TRBV7-7 to TRBJ2-1; 7 bases line up with TRBD1. CDR3 length: 12 amino acids. Per germline, CDR1 SSHAT and CDR2 FNYEAQ (reference sequence).

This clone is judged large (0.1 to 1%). CDR3 residues: CASSLRLAPAYEQYF. For the CDR3, the DNA is TGTGCCAGCAGCTTGCGACTAGCGCCCGCCTACGAGCAGTACTTC. The chain is built from TRBV13 and TRBJ2-7; TRBD2 aligns across 8 bases. Looked up from germline, CDR1 is PRHDT and CDR2 is FYEKMQ (reference sequence). This CDR3 contains 15 residues. Trimming took 3 bases from V and 2 from J; bases not matched to a gene: 6.

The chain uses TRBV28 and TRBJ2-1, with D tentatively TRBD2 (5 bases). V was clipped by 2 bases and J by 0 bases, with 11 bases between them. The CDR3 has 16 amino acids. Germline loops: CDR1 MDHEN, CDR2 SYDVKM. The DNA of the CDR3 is TGTGCCAGCAGTTTACTAGCACCGAGCTCCTACAATGAGCAGTTCTTC. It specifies CASSLLAPSSYNEQFF.

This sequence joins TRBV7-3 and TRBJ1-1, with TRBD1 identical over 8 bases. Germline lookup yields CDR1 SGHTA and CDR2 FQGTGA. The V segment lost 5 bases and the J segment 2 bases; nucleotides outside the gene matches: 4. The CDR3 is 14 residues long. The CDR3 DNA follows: TGTGCCAGCAGCCTTCAGGGGGCCAACACTGAAGCTTTCTTT. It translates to CASSLQGANTEAFF.

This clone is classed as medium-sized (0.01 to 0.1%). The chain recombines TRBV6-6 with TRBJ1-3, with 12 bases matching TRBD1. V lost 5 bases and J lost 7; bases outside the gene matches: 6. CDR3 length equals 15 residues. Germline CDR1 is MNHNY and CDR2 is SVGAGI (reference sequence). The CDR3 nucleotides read TGTGCCAGCAGTCAAGGGACAGGGGGCGCGAACACCATATATTTT. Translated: CASSQGTGGANTIYF.

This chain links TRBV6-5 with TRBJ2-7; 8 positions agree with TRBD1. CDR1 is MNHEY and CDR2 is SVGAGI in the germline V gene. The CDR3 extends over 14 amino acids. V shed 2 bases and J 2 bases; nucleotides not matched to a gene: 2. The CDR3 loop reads CASSYETGAYEQYF. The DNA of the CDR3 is TGTGCCAGCAGTTACGAGACAGGGGCCTACGAGCAGTACTTC.

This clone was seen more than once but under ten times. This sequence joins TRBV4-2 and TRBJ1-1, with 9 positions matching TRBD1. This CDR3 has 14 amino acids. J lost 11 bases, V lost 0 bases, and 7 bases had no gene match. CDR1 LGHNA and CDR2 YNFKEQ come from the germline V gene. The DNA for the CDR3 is TGTGCCAGCAGCCAAGATCAGGACAGGGGTTTGGCTTTCTTT. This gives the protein CASSQDQDRGLAFF.

This CDR3 reads CASSKNSDTQYF. CDR3 coding DNA: TGTGCCAGCTCAAAAAATTCAGATACGCAGTATTTT. The chain links TRBV18 to TRBJ2-3; D remains unclear. Germline assignment: CDR1 KGHSH and CDR2 LQKENI. Trimming cost V 5 bases and J 4 bases, with 7 bases left between them. The CDR3 contains 12 residues.

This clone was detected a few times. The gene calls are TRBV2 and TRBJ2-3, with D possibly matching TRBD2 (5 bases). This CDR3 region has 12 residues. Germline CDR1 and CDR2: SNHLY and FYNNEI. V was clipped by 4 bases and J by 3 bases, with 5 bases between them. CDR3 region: CASSGGTDTQYF. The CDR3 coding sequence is TGTGCCAGCAGTGGAGGGACAGATACGCAGTATTTT. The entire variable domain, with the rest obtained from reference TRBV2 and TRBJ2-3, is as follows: EPEVTQTPSHQVTQMGQEVILRCVPISNHLYFYWYRQILGQKVEFLVSFYNNEISEKSEIFDDQFSVERPDGSNFTLKIRSTKLEDSAMYFCASSGGTDTQYFGPGTRLTVL.

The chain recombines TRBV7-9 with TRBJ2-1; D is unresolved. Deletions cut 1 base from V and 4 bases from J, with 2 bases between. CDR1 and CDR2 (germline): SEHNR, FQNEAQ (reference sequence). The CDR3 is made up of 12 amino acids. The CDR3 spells CASSLGYNEQFF. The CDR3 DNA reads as TGTGCCAGCAGCTTAGGTTACAATGAGCAGTTCTTC.

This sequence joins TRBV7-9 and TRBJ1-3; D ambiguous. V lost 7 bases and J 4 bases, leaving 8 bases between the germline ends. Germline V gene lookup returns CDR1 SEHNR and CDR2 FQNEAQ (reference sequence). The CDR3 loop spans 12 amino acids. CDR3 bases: TGTGCCAGCACCCTTGTGGGAAACACCATATATTTT. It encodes CASTLVGNTIYF.

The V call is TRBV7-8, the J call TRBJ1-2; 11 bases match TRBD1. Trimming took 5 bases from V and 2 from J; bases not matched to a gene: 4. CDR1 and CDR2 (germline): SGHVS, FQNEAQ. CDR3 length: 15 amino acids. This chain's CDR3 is CASSPRDRGNYGYTF. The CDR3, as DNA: TGTGCCAGCAGCCCAAGGGACAGGGGGAACTATGGCTACACCTTC.

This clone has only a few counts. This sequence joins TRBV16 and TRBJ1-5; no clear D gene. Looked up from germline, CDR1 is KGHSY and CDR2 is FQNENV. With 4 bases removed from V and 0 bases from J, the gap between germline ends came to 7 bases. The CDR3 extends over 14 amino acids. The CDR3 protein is CASSPSGSNQPQHF. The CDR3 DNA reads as TGTGCCAGCAGCCCTTCAGGTAGCAATCAGCCCCAGCATTTT.

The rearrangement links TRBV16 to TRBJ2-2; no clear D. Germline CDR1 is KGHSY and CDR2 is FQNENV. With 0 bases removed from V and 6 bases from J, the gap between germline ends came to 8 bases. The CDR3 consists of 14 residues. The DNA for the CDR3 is TGTGCCAGCAGCCAATCTGGTCTAGCCGGGGAGCTGTTTTTT. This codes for CASSQSGLAGELFF.